This T cell receptor (beta chain) derives from a study of CD8 T cells in ankylosing spondylitis (dated by TCRdb to about 2017). Regarding the complete study: To find TCR variants linked to disease, the study profiled T cell receptor beta repertoires in ankylosing spondylitis patients and healthy donors. In total, the full study cohort was made up of over a hundred healthy donors and 25 ankylosing spondylitis patients. Peripheral blood samples were taken, and synovial fluid was additionally collected from ankylosing spondylitis patients. Results and caveats for the whole study, not just this receptor: Some TCR beta motif variants had previously been reported in synovial fluid and blood of reactive arthritis patients, which suggested common disease-initiation mechanisms. Significant enrichment of the disease-linked clones was reported in matched synovial fluid samples from ankylosing spondylitis patients. In peripheral blood, the disease-linked clones were found at relatively low frequencies and had a CD8+ phenotype. A TCR beta motif of eight highly homologous amino acid variants appeared characteristic of blood from ankylosing spondylitis patients.

Including cysteine and phenylalanine, the CDR3 has 19 amino acids. Kept here is only the CDR3 DNA, which spans 57 bases and is read in frame from base 1. CDR1 and CDR2 (LGHNA, YNFKEQ) derive from the germline V gene. V is trimmed back by 4 bases and J by 5 bases, and the junction contains 15 bases that no gene match accounts for. Points on this clonotype: Its target antigen remains unknown. Possible read error: a much larger clone is one base away.

Sequencing instrument: Illumina HiSeq 2500. Quantitative 5'-RACE with molecular barcodes was used to prepare TCR beta libraries. The authors processed their data as follows. A new computational method, built on a probabilistic model of VDJ rearrangement, was used to identify disease-linked TCR variants. Through fastp at Q25 and MiXCR, TCRdb rebuilt clones from the public reads, retaining in-frame beta chains. Rows merge per CDR3 protein into single entries with the most common DNA and genes. For this entry, the V and J calls and clone size follow TCRdb and not the study's own pipeline. Across this sample there are some 87,000 distinct CDR3 sequences, with around 9.4% seen only once. 5.1% of the sample rests with the top ten.

The receptor was derived from a male donor with ankylosing spondylitis or in good health (not recorded which). Sequencing was carried out using blood, either unsorted or a sorted T cell fraction (not recorded which). The chain joins TRBV4-2 to TRBJ2-2, and TRBD2 matches 11 of the central bases. The CDR3 protein: CASSPSRGSGGAGTGELFF. The DNA reads as follows: TGTGCCAGCAGCCCCTCCAGGGGTAGCGGGGGGGCCGGGACCGGGGAGCTGTTTTTT.